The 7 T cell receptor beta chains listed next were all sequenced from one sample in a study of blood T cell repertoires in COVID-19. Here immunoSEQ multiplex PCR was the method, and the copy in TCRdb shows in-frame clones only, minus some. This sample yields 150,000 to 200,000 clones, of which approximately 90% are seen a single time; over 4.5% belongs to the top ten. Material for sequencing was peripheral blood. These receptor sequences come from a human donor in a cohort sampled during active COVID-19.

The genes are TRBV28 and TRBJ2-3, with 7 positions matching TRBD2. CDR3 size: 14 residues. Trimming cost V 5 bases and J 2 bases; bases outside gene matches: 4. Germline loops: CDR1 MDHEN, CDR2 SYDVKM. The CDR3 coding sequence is TGTGCCAGCAGTGGGCGGGGGAACACAGATACGCAGTATTTT. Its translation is CASSGRGNTDTQYF.

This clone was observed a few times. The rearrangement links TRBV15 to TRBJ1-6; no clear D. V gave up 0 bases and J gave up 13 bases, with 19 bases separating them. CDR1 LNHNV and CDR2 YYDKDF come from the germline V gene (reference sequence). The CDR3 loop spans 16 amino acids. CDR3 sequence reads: CATSRDREYRAHPLHF. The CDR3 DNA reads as TGTGCCACCAGCAGAGATCGGGAGTACCGCGCCCACCCCCTCCACTTT.

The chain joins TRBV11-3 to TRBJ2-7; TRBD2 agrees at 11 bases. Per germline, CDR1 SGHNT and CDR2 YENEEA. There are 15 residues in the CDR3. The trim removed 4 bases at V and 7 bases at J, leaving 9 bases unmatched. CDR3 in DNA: TGTGCCAGCAGCTCATTAGCGGGAGGGCCGGAAGAGCAGTACTTC. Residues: CASSSLAGGPEEQYF.

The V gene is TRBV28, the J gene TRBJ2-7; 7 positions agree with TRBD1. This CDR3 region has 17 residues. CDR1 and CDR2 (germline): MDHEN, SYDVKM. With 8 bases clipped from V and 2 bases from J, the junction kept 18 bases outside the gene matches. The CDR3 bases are TGTGCCAGCGGCTCGGAGAGAAGGAGGACAGGCCCCTACGAGCAGTACTTC. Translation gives CASGSERRRTGPYEQYF.

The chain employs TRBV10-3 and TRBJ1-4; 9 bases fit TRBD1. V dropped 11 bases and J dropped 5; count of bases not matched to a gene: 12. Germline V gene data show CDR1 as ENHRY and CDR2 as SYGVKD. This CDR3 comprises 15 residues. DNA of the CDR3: TGTGCCTCCCGGGGCGGGGACAGGGCGAATGAAAAACTGTTTTTT. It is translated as CASRGGDRANEKLFF.

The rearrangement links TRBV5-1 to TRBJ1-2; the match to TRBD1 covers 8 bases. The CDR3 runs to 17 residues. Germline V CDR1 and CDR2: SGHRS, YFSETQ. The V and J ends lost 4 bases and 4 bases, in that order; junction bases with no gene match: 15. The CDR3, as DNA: TGCGCCAGCAGCGGAACTCGACAGGGGATGGGCCCCTATGGCTACACCTTC. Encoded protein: CASSGTRQGMGPYGYTF.

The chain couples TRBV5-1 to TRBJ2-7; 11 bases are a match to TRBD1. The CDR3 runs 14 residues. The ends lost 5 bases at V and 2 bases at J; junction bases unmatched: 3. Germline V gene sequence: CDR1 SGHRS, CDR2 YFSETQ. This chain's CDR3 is CASRSDRGPYEQYF. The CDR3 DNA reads TGCGCCAGCAGATCGGACAGGGGGCCCTACGAGCAGTACTTC.